What follows are 5 T cell receptor beta chains derived from one specimen sequenced in a study of vaccination and CD4 T cells after COVID-19 (dated by TCRdb to between 2021 and 2023). Receptor amplification or capture employed PCR. The data were produced on an Illumina iSeq 100. At the Johns Hopkins FTIC core, DNA from the cultured CD4+ T cells underwent TCR sequencing with the Oncomine TCR Beta short-read assay. The QIAamp micro DNA kit was used to extract genomic DNA from the cultured CD4+ T cells. The public sequencing data were trimmed at Q25 with fastp and processed into clonotypes with MiXCR by TCRdb, which kept only in-frame beta chains. Entries that share a CDR3 protein sequence are merged under the most common genes and DNA. The sample profile shows about 9,300 distinct CDR3 sequences; less than 35% of them were found once. About 20% of the sample belongs to the ten largest clones. The treatment or condition label of this sample denotes: approximately nine-day PBMC culture with coronavirus spike peptide pools or control peptides (ViraFEST assay). CD4+ T cells from unexposed donors were collected before the COVID-19 pandemic (2011-2018).

Their recognized antigens are unknown. The sample taken for sequencing was CD4+ T cells from blood, cultured in vitro. The receptor source for this set is a human donor in good health.

V gene TRBV7-2 combines with J gene TRBJ1-2; no clear D. CDR1 is SGHTA and CDR2 is FQGNSA in the germline V gene. The CDR3 consists of 12 residues. V was shortened by 1 base and J by 8 bases, with 8 bases between the two germline ends. CDR3 region: CASSLEGSGYTF. DNA for the CDR3: TGTGCCAGCAGCTTAGAAGGGTCCGGCTACACCTTC. The variable domain in full, completed from reference TRBV7-2 and TRBJ1-2, reads GAGVSQSPSNKVTEKGKDVELRCDPISGHTALYWYRQSLGQGLEFLIYFQGNSAPDKSGLPSDRFSAERTGGSVSTLTIQRTQQEDSAVYLCASSLEGSGYTFGSGTRLTVV.

This clonotype was observed a few times. The chain recombines TRBV7-8 with TRBJ2-3, with D maybe TRBD1 (5 bases). There are 14 residues in the CDR3. V lost 0 bases, J lost 6 bases, and 10 bases lay in between. CDR1 SGHVS and CDR2 FQNEAQ come from the germline V gene. The CDR3 nucleotides are TGTGCCAGCAGCTTAGCGCTTGGGGCGGATACGCAGTATTTT. Protein: CASSLALGADTQYF. Full variable domain (rest looked up from reference TRBV7-8 and TRBJ2-3): GAGVSQSPRYKVAKRGQDVALRCDPISGHVSLFWYQQALGQGPEFLTYFQNEAQLDKSGLPSDRFFAERPEGSVSTLKIQRTQQEDSAVYLCASSLALGADTQYFGPGTRLTVL.

This clonotype showed up just a few times. This sequence joins TRBV11-2 and TRBJ2-2, with D perhaps being TRBD1 or TRBD2 (5 bases each). Germline V lookup: CDR1 SGHAT, CDR2 FQNNGV. The length of the CDR3 is 15 residues. V lost 5 bases, J lost 12 bases, and 22 bases lay in between. CDR3 DNA: TGTGCCAGCAGCCCCCATCACTCCGGGACCTCACAGCTGTTTTTT. Protein product: CASSPHHSGTSQLFF.

The CDR3 bases are TGCAGCGTTGGTAGGGTTGCAGATACGCAGTATTTT. This encodes CSVGRVADTQYF. V is TRBV29-1 and J is TRBJ2-3; no definite D call. This CDR3 contains 12 residues. The germline V and J ends were trimmed by 4 bases and 4 bases, with 9 bases remaining between them. Germline V gene data show CDR1 as SQVTM and CDR2 as ANQGSEA.

The chain employs TRBV10-3 and TRBJ1-1, with D unclear. This CDR3 region has 13 residues. Trimming pared 10 bases from V and 1 base from J, leaving 13 bases between. Germline assignment: CDR1 ENHRY and CDR2 SYGVKD. Here the CDR3 DNA reads TGTGCCACCCAAGGGCGGGAGAACACTGAAGCTTTCTTT. Protein product: CATQGRENTEAFF.